A single sample gave rise to the 28 T cell receptor beta chains below, sequenced in a study of CD8+ T cells in alopecia areata. Once RNA had been extracted, it was reverse transcribed into cDNA to act as the sequencing template. Generated by immunoSEQ multiplex PCR, the TCRdb table keeps only in-frame clones and is missing some. The sample contains about 150,000 clones, around half of which appear only once. This sample's treatment: oral pan-JAK inhibitor, 5-10 mg twice daily. Sequencing was performed on CD8+ T cells sorted from blood, taken at week 4, from a patient treated with tofacitinib. All receptors come from a human donor with alopecia areata.

The gene calls are TRBV29-1 and TRBJ1-2; no clear D. Germline lookup yields CDR1 SQVTM and CDR2 ANQGSEA. There are 13 residues in the CDR3. The germline V and J ends were trimmed by 8 bases and 8 bases, with 21 bases remaining between them. CDR3 DNA sequence: TGCAGCCCGTGGCAGATCGATGGCGGAGGCTACACCTTC. This codes for CSPWQIDGGGYTF.

This clone was seen only a few times. The chain recombines TRBV6-8 with TRBJ2-7; D is uncertain. V dropped 8 bases and J dropped 7 bases, with 9 bases sitting between them. The CDR3 has 10 residues. The V gene's germline CDR1 is MNHGY and CDR2 SAAAGT. The CDR3 spells CASLVGEQYF. The CDR3 coding sequence is TGTGCCAGCTTAGTTGGGGAGCAGTACTTC.

This clone was detected a few times. This chain connects TRBV6-5 to TRBJ2-2; 8 bases agree with TRBD1. Germline trimming cut 5 bases from V and 6 bases from J; bases unmatched to any gene: 8. This CDR3 spans 15 amino acids. Per germline, CDR1 MNHEY and CDR2 SVGAGI. The CDR3 DNA sequence: TGTGCCAGCAGTAACTTGGACAGGGAGTCCGGGGAGCTGTTTTTT. Protein: CASSNLDRESGELFF.

The chain carries TRBV7-8 and TRBJ1-5; D remains ambiguous. Trimming cost V 5 bases and J 0 bases, with 8 bases left between them. CDR1 is SGHVS and CDR2 is FQNEAQ in the germline V gene. The CDR3 has 14 amino acids. The CDR3 DNA is TGTGCCAGCAGCCACGGAGATAGCAATCAGCCCCAGCATTTT. Protein: CASSHGDSNQPQHF. The entire variable domain, with the rest obtained from reference TRBV7-8 and TRBJ1-5, is as follows: GAGVSQSPRYKVAKRGQDVALRCDPISGHVSLFWYQQALGQGPEFLTYFQNEAQLDKSGLPSDRFFAERPEGSVSTLKIQRTQQEDSAVYLCASSHGDSNQPQHFGDGTRLSIL.

The chain is built from TRBV7-9 and TRBJ2-1, with 10 bases identical to TRBD2. With 2 bases clipped from V and 8 bases from J, the junction kept 3 bases outside the gene matches. CDR3 length equals 14 residues. Germline CDR1 SEHNR, CDR2 FQNEAQ (reference sequence). CDR3 sequence (DNA): TGTGCCAGCAGCTTACTTCTAGCGGGGGATGAGCAGTTCTTC. Protein product: CASSLLLAGDEQFF.

J is TRBJ1-2 and V is TRBV27; D is unclear. The CDR3 runs 13 residues. V dropped 0 bases and J dropped 10 bases, with 12 bases sitting between them. Per the germline V gene, CDR1 is MNHEY and CDR2 is SMNVEV (reference sequence). CDR3 in amino acids: CASSLSMNTHYTF. The CDR3 coding sequence is TGTGCCAGCAGTTTATCGATGAACACCCACTACACCTTC.

This clone was observed a single time. This sequence joins TRBV5-6 and TRBJ2-7; weak D call: TRBD1 (6 bases). V lost 3 bases to trimming and J lost 0 bases, with 13 bases between them. CDR3 length: 15 amino acids. Germline values: CDR1 SGHDT, CDR2 YYEEEE. The CDR3 reads CASSSDRTPSYEQYF. The CDR3 DNA is TGTGCCAGCAGCTCCGACAGGACTCCCTCCTACGAGCAGTACTTC.

This clone was seen a few times. The chain joins TRBV4-1 to TRBJ2-7; 10 nucleotides match TRBD2. Trimming cost V 1 base and J 4 bases; bases outside gene matches: 4. Germline V lookup: CDR1 MGHRA, CDR2 YSYEKL. The CDR3 runs 15 residues. The CDR3 DNA is TGCGCCAGCAGCCAAGGGAGCGGGGGGGGATACGAGCAGTACTTC. It encodes CASSQGSGGGYEQYF.

This chain connects TRBV19 to TRBJ2-7, with D hard to call. V dropped 0 bases and J dropped 3 bases, with 9 bases sitting between them. The CDR3 covers 14 residues. Germline CDR1 reads LNHDA; CDR2 reads SQIVND (reference sequence). The CDR3 is CASSIDTEDYEQYF. DNA of the CDR3: TGTGCCAGTAGTATAGATACGGAAGACTACGAGCAGTACTTC.

This clone was counted ten times or more. The chain has TRBV7-2 and TRBJ1-4, with unresolved D. Germline V gene sequence: CDR1 SGHTA, CDR2 FQGNSA. The V and J ends lost 1 base and 1 base respectively, with 4 bases between them. The CDR3 extends over 14 amino acids. CDR3 sequence reads: CASSLVLTNEKLFF. CDR3 sequence (DNA): TGTGCCAGCAGCTTAGTATTAACTAATGAAAAACTGTTTTTT.

The table lists this clone with a few counts. This rearrangement joins TRBV2 to TRBJ2-7; 12 positions agree with TRBD2. V lost 4 bases, J lost 3 bases, and 4 bases stayed unmatched. Germline V gives CDR1 SNHLY, CDR2 FYNNEI. The CDR3 consists of 15 residues. The DNA of the CDR3 is TGTGCCAGCAGTGTGACTAGCGGGGGTATCTACGAGCAGTACTTC. Protein sequence: CASSVTSGGIYEQYF.

Regarding this clone: This same CDR3 is encoded by further DNA sequences in the sample. The rearrangement joins TRBV13 to TRBJ2-7; 10 positions match TRBD2. Trimming removed 2 bases from V and 2 bases from J; junction bases left unmatched: 0. The length of the CDR3 is 14 residues. Germline lookup yields CDR1 PRHDT and CDR2 FYEKMQ (reference sequence). As DNA, the CDR3 is TGTGCCAGCAGCTTAAGCGGGGGGGCCTACGAGCAGTACTTC. Translating it yields CASSLSGGAYEQYF. The full variable domain, in which reference TRBV13 and TRBJ2-7 provide the parts outside the CDR3, is AAGVIQSPRHLIKEKRETATLKCYPIPRHDTVYWYQQGPGQDPQFLISFYEKMQSDKGSIPDRFSAQQFSDYHSELNMSSLELGDSALYFCASSLSGGAYEQYFGPGTRLTVT.

The chain couples TRBV15 to TRBJ2-5, with D possibly TRBD1 on 5 matching bases. Per germline, CDR1 LNHNV and CDR2 YYDKDF (reference sequence). V was trimmed by 6 bases and J by 3 bases, leaving 20 bases between them. This CDR3 is 16 amino acids long. The CDR3: CATRLQTATVKETQYF. CDR3 bases: TGTGCCACCAGGTTACAGACAGCAACTGTGAAAGAGACCCAGTACTTC. Drawing the rest from reference TRBV15 and TRBJ2-5, the complete variable domain is DAMVIQNPRYQVTQFGKPVTLSCSQTLNHNVMYWYQQKSSQAPKLLFHYYDKDFNNEADTPDNFQSRRPNTSFCFLDIRSPGLGDTAMYLCATRLQTATVKETQYFGPGTRLLVL.

The chain couples TRBV7-9 to TRBJ2-3, with no clear D. Trimming took 4 bases from V and 3 from J, leaving 8 bases between them. The germline V gene has CDR1 SEHNR and CDR2 FQNEAQ (reference sequence). The CDR3 is 13 amino acids. The DNA of the CDR3 is TGTGCCAGCAGCTCTATACCAACAGATACGCAGTATTTT. Translated: CASSSIPTDTQYF. The variable domain in full, with the rest retrieved from reference TRBV7-9 and TRBJ2-3, is DTGVSQNPRHKITKRGQNVTFRCDPISEHNRLYWYRQTLGQGPEFLTYFQNEAQLEKSRLLSDRFSAERPKGSFSTLEIQRTEQGDSAMYLCASSSIPTDTQYFGPGTRLTVL.

The chain uses TRBV11-2 and TRBJ2-7; D remains ambiguous. The CDR3 has 13 amino acids. CDR1 SGHAT and CDR2 FQNNGV come from the germline V gene. V was shortened by 4 bases and J by 6 bases, with 13 bases between the two germline ends. The CDR3 DNA reads as TGTGCCAGCAGCTGGGATGGGGAACGCGAGCAGTACTTC. Translating gives CASSWDGEREQYF.

This clone has a single count. This chain joins TRBV11-2 and TRBJ2-3, with 11 positions matching TRBD1. This CDR3 has 16 amino acids. The germline V gene has CDR1 SGHAT and CDR2 FQNNGV. V shed 4 bases and J 2 bases; nucleotides not matched to a gene: 5. The CDR3 nucleotides read TGTGCCAGCAGCTCATGGACAGGGGGCAACACAGATACGCAGTATTTT. It yields the protein CASSSWTGGNTDTQYF.

The J gene is TRBJ2-3, the V gene TRBV11-2; a weak D match, TRBD1 (6 bases). Deletions cut 4 bases from V and 6 bases from J, with 14 bases between. The V gene's germline CDR1 is SGHAT and CDR2 FQNNGV. The CDR3 runs 14 residues. CDR3 loop: CASSSRDQGDTQYF. As DNA, the CDR3 is TGTGCCAGCAGCTCAAGGGATCAGGGGGATACGCAGTATTTT. Full variable domain (missing parts from reference TRBV11-2 and TRBJ2-3): EAGVAQSPRYKIIEKRQSVAFWCNPISGHATLYWYQQILGQGPKLLIQFQNNGVVDDSQLPKDRFSAERLKGVDSTLKIQPAKLEDSAVYLCASSSRDQGDTQYFGPGTRLTVL.

The chain uses TRBV10-3 and TRBJ2-1; D tentatively reads TRBD1 or TRBD2 (5 bases each). This CDR3 is built from 17 residues. V dropped 9 bases and J dropped 6 bases, with 27 bases sitting between them. Per the germline V gene, CDR1 is ENHRY and CDR2 is SYGVKD. This CDR3 reads CAIRTPIKGSEGNEQFF. DNA for the CDR3: TGTGCCATTAGAACCCCAATCAAGGGGAGTGAAGGCAATGAGCAGTTCTTC.

V gene TRBV11-2 combines with J gene TRBJ2-7; a weak D match, TRBD2 (5 bases). V was shortened by 5 bases and J by 3 bases, with 11 bases between the two germline ends. Germline loops: CDR1 SGHAT, CDR2 FQNNGV. The length of the CDR3 is 13 residues. CDR3 nucleotide sequence: TGTGCCAGCAGCATTAGACGGGGCTACGAGCAGTACTTC. Translation: CASSIRRGYEQYF.

This clone was counted between two and nine times. The chain has TRBV10-3 and TRBJ2-3, with D maybe TRBD2 (6 bases). In germline, CDR1 is ENHRY, CDR2 SYGVKD. Trimming removed 7 bases at V and 3 bases at J, with 11 bases between. CDR3 size: 13 residues. CDR3 DNA: TGTGCCATCAAGTGGGGGGAGACAGATACGCAGTATTTT. It codes for CAIKWGETDTQYF.

This chain connects TRBV27 to TRBJ1-5; TRBD1 might be the D (5 bases). CDR1 and CDR2 (germline): MNHEY, SMNVEV (reference sequence). V lost 4 bases to trimming and J lost 6 bases, with 13 bases between them. The CDR3 is 14 residues long. The CDR3 region has the DNA TGTGCCAGCAGTTACGGGGGAATGGGTCAGCCCCAGCATTTT. This translates into CASSYGGMGQPQHF.

This chain links TRBV30 with TRBJ2-5; D unclear. The CDR3 consists of 13 residues. Germline V gene data show CDR1 as GTSNPN and CDR2 as SVGIG (reference sequence). V lost 7 bases, J lost 7 bases, and 19 bases lay in between. CDR3 amino acids: CALKLPHNGTQYF. The CDR3 coding sequence is TGTGCCTTGAAACTCCCCCACAACGGGACCCAGTACTTC.

This chain uses TRBV6-5 with TRBJ2-1; 12 nucleotides agree with TRBD2. Germline CDR1 reads MNHEY; CDR2 reads SVGAGI. J gave up 5 bases and V 7 bases, and 3 bases lay outside the gene matches. CDR3 length equals 14 residues. CDR3 coding DNA: TGTGCCAGCATGCTAGCGGGGGGGGACAATGAGCAGTTCTTC. Its protein is CASMLAGGDNEQFF.

This clone has more than one count but fewer than ten. V and J are TRBV11-2 and TRBJ2-7, with D hard to call. Per germline, CDR1 SGHAT and CDR2 FQNNGV. The CDR3 has 14 residues. The V end was cut by 0 bases, the J end by 1 base, with 7 bases between. The CDR3 region is CASSLEGTSYEQYF. The CDR3, as DNA: TGTGCCAGCAGCTTAGAGGGAACATCCTACGAGCAGTACTTC.

The CDR3 DNA sequence: TGTGCCTGGAGTGTACACCACAATGAGCAGTTCTTC. It is translated as CAWSVHHNEQFF. V usage is TRBV30 and J usage is TRBJ2-1; D call uncertain. The V end lost 0 bases, the J end lost 5 bases, and 5 bases lay between the germline ends. The germline CDR1 and CDR2 sequences are GTSNPN and SVGIG (reference sequence). The CDR3 has 12 residues. Using reference TRBV30 and TRBJ2-1 for the parts outside the CDR3, the full variable domain is SQTIHQWPATLVQPVGSPLSLECTVEGTSNPNLYWYRQAAGRGLQLLFYSVGIGQISSEVPQNLSASRPQDRQFILSSKKLLLSDSGFYLCAWSVHHNEQFFGPGTRLTVL.

This clone has just one count. J is TRBJ1-1 and V is TRBV6-5; D is unresolved. The CDR3 is 14 amino acids. Per germline, CDR1 MNHEY and CDR2 SVGAGI. The germline V and J ends were trimmed by 0 bases and 5 bases, with 10 bases remaining between them. The CDR3 coding sequence is TGTGCCAGCAGTTACTCATTGTTCGGAACTGAAGCTTTCTTT. This codes for CASSYSLFGTEAFF.

The chain combines TRBV13 with TRBJ2-7; 9 bases fit TRBD2. V gave up 4 bases and J gave up 6 bases; unmatched junction bases: 10. The CDR3 spans 15 residues. The V gene's germline CDR1 is PRHDT and CDR2 FYEKMQ (reference sequence). The chain's CDR3 is CASSSSSGILLEQYF. The CDR3 DNA reads TGTGCCAGCAGCTCCTCTAGCGGGATCCTCCTCGAGCAGTACTTC.

This CDR3 reads CAWNLGQAQETQYF. CDR3 nucleotide sequence: TGTGCCTGGAATCTGGGACAGGCCCAAGAGACCCAGTACTTC. The V call is TRBV30, the J call TRBJ2-5; 8 nucleotides match TRBD1. The J segment lost 1 base and the V segment lost 4 bases, leaving 5 bases of the junction unmatched. Germline V gene sequence: CDR1 GTSNPN, CDR2 SVGIG (reference sequence). CDR3 length: 14 amino acids. The variable domain in full, with the rest retrieved from reference TRBV30 and TRBJ2-5, is SQTIHQWPATLVQPVGSPLSLECTVEGTSNPNLYWYRQAAGRGLQLLFYSVGIGQISSEVPQNLSASRPQDRQFILSSKKLLLSDSGFYLCAWNLGQAQETQYFGPGTRLLVL.